Below, 24 T cell receptor beta chains from the same sample are listed, as sequenced in a study of long-term antiretroviral therapy in people with HIV. The libraries were made with immunoSEQ v3.0 at survey level. Method: immunoSEQ multiplex PCR; TCRdb's copy keeps in-frame clones and lacks some. The sample gives 15,000 to 20,000 clones, 79% of which show up once; roughly 8% is in the top ten. Sequencing used unsorted PBMCs, obtained at the start of antiretroviral therapy. The receptors derive from a man aged 25-40 years with HIV.

By share, this clone counts as medium-sized (0.01 to 0.1%). The V and J genes are TRBV7-8 and TRBJ2-5, with a weak D call TRBD2 (6 bases). V lost 11 bases to trimming and J lost 1 base, with 20 bases between them. This CDR3 spans 15 amino acids. Germline V gene sequence: CDR1 SGHVS, CDR2 FQNEAQ. The CDR3 sequence: CASTMGVGGQETQYF. CDR3 DNA: TGTGCCTCTACAATGGGGGTGGGGGGCCAAGAGACCCAGTACTTC.

CDR3 protein: CASSTDTWEETQYF. CDR3 in DNA: TGTGCCAGTAGTACGGACACATGGGAAGAGACCCAGTACTTC. The chain carries TRBV19 and TRBJ2-5, with a tentative D call TRBD1 (5 bases). The germline V gene has CDR1 LNHDA and CDR2 SQIVND (reference sequence). Trimming cost V 4 bases and J 3 bases, with 12 bases left between them. The CDR3 spans 14 residues.

The rearrangement uses TRBV5-1 and TRBJ2-5; 13 bases align to TRBD2. The germline V gene has CDR1 SGHRS and CDR2 YFSETQ. There are 18 residues in the CDR3. Trimming at V came to 2 bases and at J to 4 bases, leaving 11 bases not matched to a gene. CDR3 in amino acids: CASSFQGLAGDRRETQYF. In DNA form, the CDR3 reads TGCGCCAGCAGCTTTCAAGGACTAGCGGGAGATAGACGAGAGACCCAGTACTTC.

This chain links TRBV30 with TRBJ1-4; D is undetermined. Germline CDR1 reads GTSNPN; CDR2 reads SVGIG (reference sequence). Trimming stripped 2 bases from V and 0 bases from J, with 7 bases between. This CDR3 is built from 14 residues. The CDR3 protein is CAWSKETTNEKLFF. The CDR3 nucleotides read TGTGCCTGGAGTAAAGAGACAACTAATGAAAAACTGTTTTTT. Filled out from reference TRBV30 and TRBJ1-4, the complete variable domain reads SQTIHQWPATLVQPVGSPLSLECTVEGTSNPNLYWYRQAAGRGLQLLFYSVGIGQISSEVPQNLSASRPQDRQFILSSKKLLLSDSGFYLCAWSKETTNEKLFFGSGTQLSVL.

This clone is classed as medium-sized. This chain links TRBV2 with TRBJ2-1; D may correspond to TRBD1 or TRBD2 (7 bases each). The CDR3 sequence is 14 residues long. V lost 6 bases to trimming and J lost 8 bases, with 17 bases between them. Germline V gene sequence: CDR1 SNHLY, CDR2 FYNNEI. For the CDR3, the DNA is TGTGCCAGCAGCTACTCAGGGGGGGTCGATGAGCAGTTCTTC. This sequence encodes CASSYSGGVDEQFF.

The chain carries TRBV18 and TRBJ2-4, with D possibly being TRBD2 (6 bases). Trimming cost V 3 bases and J 8 bases, with 14 bases left between them. Germline lookup yields CDR1 KGHSH and CDR2 LQKENI. The CDR3 consists of 14 residues. Here the CDR3 DNA reads TGTGCCAGCTCACCGGGGGGTCAGGGAGACATTCAGTACTTC. It codes for CASSPGGQGDIQYF.

V gene TRBV5-1 combines with J gene TRBJ2-5; TRBD2 matches at 10 bases. The CDR3 length is 15 residues. Germline V CDR1 and CDR2: SGHRS, YFSETQ. V shed 6 bases and J 2 bases; nucleotides not matched to a gene: 7. The CDR3 coding sequence is TGCGCCAGCACCACCGGGACTAGCGATCAAGAGACCCAGTACTTC. The encoded protein is CASTTGTSDQETQYF.

The genes are TRBV4-1 and TRBJ2-7, with TRBD1 matching over 7 bases. Germline CDR1 is MGHRA and CDR2 is YSYEKL. The CDR3 totals 14 residues. With V trimmed by 4 bases and J by 1 base, 4 bases remained unmatched. CDR3 nucleotides: TGCGCCAGCAGCCTGGGGACAGCTTCCTACGAGCAGTACTTC. Translated: CASSLGTASYEQYF.

This chain links TRBV5-1 with TRBJ2-3; a weak D match, TRBD2 (6 bases). Per the germline V gene, CDR1 is SGHRS and CDR2 is YFSETQ. The CDR3 is 14 amino acids. Trimming pared 5 bases from V and 2 bases from J, leaving 12 bases between. Written as DNA, the CDR3 is TGCGCCAGCAGTAGGGACTTGACCACAGATACGCAGTATTTT. Residues: CASSRDLTTDTQYF.

This clone was recorded only once. This chain links TRBV7-2 with TRBJ1-4; possibly TRBD1 for D (6 bases). Per the germline V gene, CDR1 is SGHTA and CDR2 is FQGNSA. CDR3 length: 16 amino acids. Trimming took 2 bases from V and 7 from J, leaving 17 bases between them. The CDR3 region is CASSLHGGQGGEKLFF. In nucleotides, the CDR3 is TGTGCCAGCAGCTTACACGGGGGGCAGGGTGGTGAAAAACTGTTTTTT.

This clone was found once. The chain uses TRBV29-1 and TRBJ1-2; weak D call: TRBD1 (6 bases). The V end lost 8 bases, the J end lost 3 bases, and 22 bases lay between the germline ends. CDR3 length equals 15 residues. Germline loops: CDR1 SQVTM, CDR2 ANQGSEA. CDR3 amino acids: CSHRAYTGRDYGYTF. As DNA, the CDR3 is TGCAGCCACCGCGCTTACACAGGGAGGGACTATGGCTACACCTTC.

The chain carries TRBV7-2 and TRBJ1-1; D ambiguous. CDR1 and CDR2 from the germline V gene are SGHTA and FQGNSA. V lost 2 bases and J lost 5, with 18 bases in between. The CDR3 runs 16 residues. DNA for the CDR3: TGTGCCAGCAGCTTACCGAAAACGAGCGTGGGTACTGAAGCTTTCTTT. This sequence encodes CASSLPKTSVGTEAFF.

V usage is TRBV7-9 and J usage is TRBJ1-1; 7 positions agree with TRBD1. This CDR3 spans 15 amino acids. Germline loops: CDR1 SEHNR, CDR2 FQNEAQ (reference sequence). The V gene end was trimmed by 4 bases and the J gene end by 1 base; junction bases not matched to a gene: 6. CDR3 sequence reads: CASSSHRGPNTEAFF. The CDR3 DNA reads as TGTGCCAGCAGCTCCCACAGGGGCCCGAACACTGAAGCTTTCTTT.

V usage is TRBV7-9 and J usage is TRBJ2-3; 10 positions agree with TRBD2. V shed 3 bases, J shed 3 bases, and the junction held 6 bases outside the gene matches. The germline gives CDR1 SEHNR, CDR2 FQNEAQ (reference sequence). This CDR3 comprises 16 residues. CDR3 nucleotides: TGTGCCAGCAGCTTCCTAGCGGGAGAAGGAACAGATACGCAGTATTTT. Its translation: CASSFLAGEGTDTQYF. The entire variable domain, with the rest obtained from reference TRBV7-9 and TRBJ2-3, is as follows: DTGVSQNPRHKITKRGQNVTFRCDPISEHNRLYWYRQTLGQGPEFLTYFQNEAQLEKSRLLSDRFSAERPKGSFSTLEIQRTEQGDSAMYLCASSFLAGEGTDTQYFGPGTRLTVL.

This clone was observed a single time. The chain couples TRBV11-1 to TRBJ1-1, with TRBD1 identical over 8 bases. Germline CDR1 SGHAT, CDR2 FQDESV (reference sequence). The J segment lost 8 bases and the V segment lost 2 bases, leaving 1 base of the junction unmatched. There are 12 residues in the CDR3. The CDR3 sequence: CASSLRTGEAFF. The CDR3 bases are TGTGCCAGCAGCTTACGGACAGGGGAAGCTTTCTTT.

The chain employs TRBV5-1 and TRBJ2-1, with 10 nucleotides matching TRBD2. The V and J ends lost 1 base and 7 bases, in that order; junction bases with no gene match: 5. There are 15 residues in the CDR3. Germline-derived CDR1 and CDR2 are SGHRS and YFSETQ. The CDR3 nucleotides read TGCGCCAGCAGCTTGCCTAGCGGGAGTTATAATGAGCAGTTCTTC. Translated: CASSLPSGSYNEQFF. Drawing the rest from reference TRBV5-1 and TRBJ2-1, the complete variable domain is KAGVTQTPRYLIKTRGQQVTLSCSPISGHRSVSWYQQTPGQGLQFLFEYFSETQRNKGNFPGRFSGRQFSNSRSEMNVSTLELGDSALYLCASSLPSGSYNEQFFGPGTRLTVL.

Concerning this clone itself: At one boundary the junction diverges from the germline segment, which might be a read error. This sequence joins TRBV5-4 and TRBJ1-2, with D unresolved. The CDR3 runs to 14 residues. Germline assignment: CDR1 SGHNT and CDR2 YYREEE (reference sequence). The CDR3 sequence: CASSQEAGDDGYTF. The DNA for the CDR3 is TGCGCCAGCAGCCAAGAGGCGGGTGACGATGGCTACACCTTC.

This clone was detected only a few times. The chain couples TRBV6-4 to TRBJ2-7; D is ambiguous. The CDR3 consists of 13 residues. Germline CDR1 is MRHNA and CDR2 is SNTAGT. The ends were cut back, 2 bases at V and 6 bases at J, with 11 bases in the middle. The CDR3 reads CASSDGIATEQYF. CDR3 bases: TGTGCCAGCAGTGACGGGATAGCTACCGAGCAGTACTTC.

CDR3 coding DNA: TGTGCCAGCAGCCAAAGCCCGGGGGACCCGAACTATGGCTACACCTTC. Translating it yields CASSQSPGDPNYGYTF. The chain carries TRBV14 and TRBJ1-2; the D gene is possibly TRBD1 (5 bases). Trimming left V 2 bases short and J 2 bases short, with 15 bases between. Germline CDR1 SGHDN, CDR2 FVKESK. The CDR3 contains 16 residues.

The chain combines TRBV7-2 with TRBJ2-1; 9 bases agree with TRBD2. The V gene's germline CDR1 is SGHTA and CDR2 FQGNSA. Trimming removed 5 bases from V and 7 bases from J; junction bases left unmatched: 15. This CDR3 is 17 amino acids long. The DNA of the CDR3 is TGTGCCAGCAGCGGGGTAGCGGGGGTCCCCTCGTTAAATGAGCAGTTCTTC. Protein: CASSGVAGVPSLNEQFF.

V is TRBV19 and J is TRBJ1-1; TRBD1 matches 9 bases. The trim removed 4 bases at V and 3 bases at J, leaving 3 bases unmatched. The CDR3 consists of 14 residues. Germline CDR1 LNHDA, CDR2 SQIVND (reference sequence). The CDR3 DNA follows: TGTGCCAGTAGTACATGGACAGGGGACACTGAAGCTTTCTTT. The encoded protein is CASSTWTGDTEAFF.

The sample holds one count of this clone. The CDR3 is CASSLGFRDIQYF. Here the CDR3 DNA reads TGTGCCAGCAGCTTAGGATTTCGGGACATTCAGTACTTC. The gene calls are TRBV7-3 and TRBJ2-4; D unresolved. The CDR3 is 13 amino acids. V was trimmed by 2 bases and J by 8 bases, leaving 10 bases between them. The V gene's germline CDR1 is SGHTA and CDR2 FQGTGA.

In its sample, this clone was seen a few times. The chain combines TRBV27 with TRBJ2-7; weak D call: TRBD1 (5 bases). V lost 3 bases and J lost 4, with 13 bases in between. The CDR3 consists of 14 residues. The V gene's germline CDR1 is MNHEY and CDR2 SMNVEV (reference sequence). The CDR3 DNA follows: TGTGCCAGCAGTTTTACCTCACCAGGGTACGAGCAGTACTTC. Translating it yields CASSFTSPGYEQYF.

The chain carries TRBV6-5 and TRBJ2-7, with TRBD1 matching over 10 bases. V lost 4 bases, J lost 4 bases, and 7 bases stayed unmatched. CDR3 length: 15 residues. The germline V gene has CDR1 MNHEY and CDR2 SVGAGI. The CDR3 loop reads CASSLRTGGKYEQYF. The CDR3 nucleotides read TGTGCCAGCAGTTTGAGGACAGGGGGGAAGTACGAGCAGTACTTC.